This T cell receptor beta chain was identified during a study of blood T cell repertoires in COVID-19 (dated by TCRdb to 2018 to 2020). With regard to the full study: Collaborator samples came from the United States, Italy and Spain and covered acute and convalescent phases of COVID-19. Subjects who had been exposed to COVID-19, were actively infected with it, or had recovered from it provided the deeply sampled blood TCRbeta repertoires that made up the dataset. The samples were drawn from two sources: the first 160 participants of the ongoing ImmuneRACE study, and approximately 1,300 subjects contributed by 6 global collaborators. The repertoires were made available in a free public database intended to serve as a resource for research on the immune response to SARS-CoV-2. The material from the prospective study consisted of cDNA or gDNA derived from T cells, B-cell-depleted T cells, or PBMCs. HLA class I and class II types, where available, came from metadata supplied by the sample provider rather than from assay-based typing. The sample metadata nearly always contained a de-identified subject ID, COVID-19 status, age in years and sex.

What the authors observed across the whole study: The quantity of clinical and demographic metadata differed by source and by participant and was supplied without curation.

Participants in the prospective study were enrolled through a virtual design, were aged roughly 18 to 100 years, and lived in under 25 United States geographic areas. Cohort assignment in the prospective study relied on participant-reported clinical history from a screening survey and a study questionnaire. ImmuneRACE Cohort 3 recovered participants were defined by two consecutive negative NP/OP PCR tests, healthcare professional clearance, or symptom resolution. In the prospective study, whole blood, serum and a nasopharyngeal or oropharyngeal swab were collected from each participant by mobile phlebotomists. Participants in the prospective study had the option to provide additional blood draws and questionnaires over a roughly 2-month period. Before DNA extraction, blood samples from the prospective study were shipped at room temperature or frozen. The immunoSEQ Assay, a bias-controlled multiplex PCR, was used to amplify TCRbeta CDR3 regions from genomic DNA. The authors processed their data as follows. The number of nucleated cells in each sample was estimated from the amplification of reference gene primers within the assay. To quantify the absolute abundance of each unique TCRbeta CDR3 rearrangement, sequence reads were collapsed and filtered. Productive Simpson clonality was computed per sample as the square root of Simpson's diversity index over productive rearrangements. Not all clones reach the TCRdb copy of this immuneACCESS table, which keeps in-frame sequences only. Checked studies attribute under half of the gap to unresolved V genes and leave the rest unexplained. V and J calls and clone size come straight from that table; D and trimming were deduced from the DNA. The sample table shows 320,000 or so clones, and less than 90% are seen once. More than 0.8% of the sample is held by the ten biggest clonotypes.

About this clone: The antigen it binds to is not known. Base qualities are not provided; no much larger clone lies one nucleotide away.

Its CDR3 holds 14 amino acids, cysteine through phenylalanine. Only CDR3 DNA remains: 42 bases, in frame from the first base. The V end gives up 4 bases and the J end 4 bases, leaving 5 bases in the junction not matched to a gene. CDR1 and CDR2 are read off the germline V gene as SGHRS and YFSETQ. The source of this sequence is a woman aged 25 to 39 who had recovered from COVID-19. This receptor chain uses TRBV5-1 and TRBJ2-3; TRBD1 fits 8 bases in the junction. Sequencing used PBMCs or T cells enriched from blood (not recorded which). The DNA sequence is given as TGCGCCAGCAGCGTTGACAGGGGCGCAGATACGCAGTATTTT. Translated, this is CASSVDRGADTQYF.